Listed here are 21 T cell receptor beta chains from one sample, sequenced in a study of cytomegalovirus exposure and HLA in healthy donors. Only in-frame clones appear in the TCRdb table, and some are missing; sequencing was by immunoSEQ multiplex PCR. This repertoire shows 60,000 to 80,000 clones, 85% found once; its top ten account for about 3%. Sequenced input: PBMCs. All receptors come from a man aged 30 to 39 in good health and CMV-seronegative.

V usage is TRBV2 and J usage is TRBJ1-6; no firm D call. The CDR3 covers 14 residues. CDR1 is SNHLY and CDR2 is FYNNEI in the germline V gene. V was shortened by 2 bases and J by 9 bases, with 11 bases between the two germline ends. The CDR3: CASSERGRSSPLHF. The CDR3 DNA reads as TGTGCCAGCAGTGAACGTGGGAGAAGTTCACCCCTCCACTTT.

The V gene is TRBV30, the J gene TRBJ2-7; a weak D match, TRBD1 (5 bases). CDR3 length: 13 amino acids. Trimming removed 4 bases from V and 2 bases from J, with 12 bases in between. The germline V gene encodes CDR1 GTSNPN and CDR2 SVGIG (reference sequence). CDR3 nucleotides: TGTGCCTGGACTGCAGGGATTGCCTACGAGCAGTACTTC. Translation gives CAWTAGIAYEQYF.

This clone appeared a few times. The J gene is TRBJ2-7, the V gene TRBV10-1; 9 bases agree with TRBD1. CDR3 length equals 15 residues. After removal of 6 bases from V and 1 base from J, the junction contained 7 bases not matched to a gene. Germline values: CDR1 WNHNN, CDR2 SYGVQD (reference sequence). The CDR3 loop is CASRGRDRESYEQYV. CDR3 coding DNA: TGCGCCAGCAGGGGCCGGGACAGGGAGTCCTACGAGCAGTACGTC.

This sequence joins TRBV25-1 and TRBJ1-5, with TRBD1 as a possible D gene (6 bases). There are 14 residues in the CDR3. The germline V gene encodes CDR1 MGHDK and CDR2 SYGVNS. V was shortened by 3 bases and J by 7 bases, with 13 bases between the two germline ends. CDR3 sequence: CASSERGGWQPQHF. The CDR3 DNA is TGTGCCAGCAGTGAGAGGGGGGGATGGCAGCCCCAGCATTTT. Full variable domain (rest looked up from reference TRBV25-1 and TRBJ1-5): EADIYQTPRYLVIGTGKKITLECSQTMGHDKMYWYQQDPGMELHLIHYSYGVNSTEKGDLSSESTVSRIRTEHFPLTLESARPSHTSQYLCASSERGGWQPQHFGDGTRLSIL.

V and J are TRBV5-8 and TRBJ2-1; TRBD1 matches 7 bases. Unmatched junction bases numbered 10, after V lost 5 bases and J lost 8 bases. Germline V gives CDR1 SGHTS, CDR2 YDEGEE. This CDR3 comprises 14 residues. The CDR3: CASRQRQGWHEQFF. The DNA of the CDR3 is TGTGCCAGCAGACAACGACAGGGTTGGCATGAGCAGTTCTTC.

The rearrangement links TRBV30 to TRBJ1-2; TRBD1 matches at 8 bases. CDR1 is GTSNPN and CDR2 is SVGIG in the germline V gene (reference sequence). The V segment lost 0 bases and the J segment 2 bases; nucleotides outside the gene matches: 5. The CDR3 length is 15 residues. The chain's CDR3 is CAWSVGPGGNYGYTF. The CDR3 DNA reads TGTGCCTGGAGTGTGGGTCCAGGGGGCAACTATGGCTACACCTTC.

This chain joins TRBV6-5 and TRBJ1-4, with TRBD1 matching 7 bases. Trimming took 6 bases from V and 8 from J; bases not matched to a gene: 9. The CDR3 runs 14 residues. Per the germline V gene, CDR1 is MNHEY and CDR2 is SVGAGI. The CDR3 loop is CASSRQGGGEKLFF. CDR3 nucleotides: TGTGCCAGCAGCCGACAGGGCGGCGGCGAAAAACTGTTTTTT.

The chain employs TRBV7-6 and TRBJ2-2, with D maybe TRBD1 (5 bases). Trimming left V 6 bases short and J 7 bases short, with 9 bases between. The germline CDR1 and CDR2 sequences are SGHVS and FNYEAQ. The CDR3 is made up of 12 amino acids. In DNA form, the CDR3 reads TGTGCCAGCAGTGCAGGGAACGGGGAGCTGTTTTTT. It translates to CASSAGNGELFF.

This chain links TRBV4-3 with TRBJ2-7; 7 nucleotides agree with TRBD1. Germline V CDR1 and CDR2: LGHNA, YSLEER. This CDR3 spans 17 amino acids. V was clipped by 4 bases and J by 1 base; unmatched bases: 13. CDR3 loop: CASSRNMDRWTSYEQYV. DNA of the CDR3: TGCGCCAGCAGCCGAAATATGGACAGGTGGACATCCTACGAGCAGTACGTC.

The V call is TRBV7-6, the J call TRBJ1-1, with 8 bases identical to TRBD1. Per the germline V gene, CDR1 is SGHVS and CDR2 is FNYEAQ. This CDR3 spans 15 amino acids. J lost 4 bases, V lost 3 bases, and 7 bases had no gene match. The CDR3 DNA reads as TGTGCCAGCAGCTTTGCGACAGGGGAGGGCACTGAAGCTTTCTTT. This gives the protein CASSFATGEGTEAFF.

The chain employs TRBV18 and TRBJ1-4; no reliable D call. V was pared by 3 bases and J by 0 bases, with 5 bases between. The germline V gene has CDR1 KGHSH and CDR2 LQKENI. The CDR3 extends over 14 amino acids. The CDR3 is CASSPSATNEKLFF. CDR3 in DNA: TGTGCCAGCTCACCCAGCGCAACTAATGAAAAACTGTTTTTT.

The chain recombines TRBV11-3 with TRBJ2-2; TRBD2 aligns across 13 bases. Looked up from germline, CDR1 is SGHNT and CDR2 is YENEEA. This CDR3 spans 18 amino acids. The V gene end was trimmed by 1 base and the J gene end by 4 bases; junction bases not matched to a gene: 6. The CDR3, as DNA: TGTGCCAGCAGCTTAGTGTGGACTAGCGGGAGTGTCACCGGGGAGCTGTTTTTT. Translated: CASSLVWTSGSVTGELFF. Filled out from reference TRBV11-3 and TRBJ2-2, the complete variable domain reads EAGVVQSPRYKIIEKKQPVAFWCNPISGHNTLYWYLQNLGQGPELLIRYENEEAVDDSQLPKDRFSAERLKGVDSTLKIQPAELGDSAVYLCASSLVWTSGSVTGELFFGEGSRLTVL.

The chain carries TRBV6-5 and TRBJ2-5, with D possibly matching TRBD1 (5 bases). Trimming took 2 bases from V and 9 from J, leaving 16 bases between them. Germline V CDR1 and CDR2: MNHEY, SVGAGI. The CDR3 is made up of 14 amino acids. The CDR3 reads CASSYTRAVLAQYF. The CDR3, as DNA: TGTGCCAGCAGTTACACCAGGGCAGTTTTAGCCCAGTACTTC.

This clone was detected once. This chain joins TRBV7-2 and TRBJ2-7, with 9 bases fitting TRBD1. The CDR3 extends over 15 amino acids. Germline-derived CDR1 and CDR2 are SGHTA and FQGNSA. V shed 2 bases and J 2 bases; nucleotides not matched to a gene: 4. The CDR3 DNA reads as TGTGCCAGCAGCTTAAGGGGACAGGGAACCTACGAGCAGTACTTC. Translated: CASSLRGQGTYEQYF.

The chain uses TRBV7-2 and TRBJ2-5; 7 bases are a match to TRBD1. CDR1 and CDR2 (germline): SGHTA, FQGNSA. V dropped 5 bases and J dropped 6; count of bases not matched to a gene: 6. The CDR3 runs to 13 residues. The CDR3 nucleotides read TGTGCCAGCAGCCAAGACAGGGAAAAGACCCAGTACTTC. Its translation: CASSQDREKTQYF.

The chain couples TRBV29-1 to TRBJ2-1, with D perhaps matching TRBD2 (7 bases). This CDR3 contains 14 residues. V was cut by 4 bases and J by 3 bases, with 13 bases left in between. Germline CDR1 and CDR2: SQVTM and ANQGSEA. For the CDR3, the DNA is TGCAGCGTTGCAGCGGGACAACTCTACAATGAGCAGTTCTTC. Translation: CSVAAGQLYNEQFF.

The rearrangement uses TRBV6-1 and TRBJ2-5, with 13 bases lining up with TRBD2. The germline gives CDR1 MNHNS, CDR2 SASEGT. CDR3 length: 15 amino acids. J gave up 5 bases and V 8 bases, and 8 bases lay outside the gene matches. CDR3 sequence (DNA): TGTGCCAGCCATACTAGCGGGGGGGCCGGGGAGACCCAGTACTTC. Amino acid sequence: CASHTSGGAGETQYF.

The rearrangement links TRBV7-6 to TRBJ2-1, with TRBD1 matching over 8 bases. Germline CDR1 and CDR2: SGHVS and FNYEAQ. The CDR3 contains 16 residues. V shed 5 bases and J 3 bases; nucleotides not matched to a gene: 9. CDR3 in amino acids: CASSLTTGDYYNEQFF. For the CDR3, the DNA is TGTGCCAGCAGCCTCACGACAGGGGATTACTACAATGAGCAGTTCTTC.

The chain recombines TRBV4-3 with TRBJ2-1; perhaps TRBD1 as D (6 bases). The CDR3 sequence is 16 residues long. Trimming took 0 bases from V and 1 from J, leaving 10 bases between them. Germline CDR1 LGHNA, CDR2 YSLEER. Here the CDR3 DNA reads TGCGCCAGCAGCCAAGATATACAGGGTTCCTACAATGAGCAGTTCTTC. This encodes CASSQDIQGSYNEQFF.

The chain links TRBV6-5 to TRBJ2-5; possibly TRBD1 for D (6 bases). The V and J ends lost 4 bases and 2 bases respectively, with 11 bases between them. Germline lookup yields CDR1 MNHEY and CDR2 SVGAGI. This CDR3 contains 14 residues. Here the CDR3 reads CASSSRDKQETQYF. The CDR3, as DNA: TGTGCCAGCAGTTCCCGGGACAAACAAGAGACCCAGTACTTC.

The chain is built from TRBV7-8 and TRBJ2-5; 12 bases match TRBD2. The CDR3 loop spans 16 amino acids. Unmatched junction bases numbered 8, after V lost 4 bases and J lost 5 bases. CDR1 SGHVS and CDR2 FQNEAQ come from the germline V gene. CDR3 in amino acids: CASSWTSGVRGETQYF. CDR3 nucleotide sequence: TGTGCCAGCAGCTGGACTAGCGGGGTACGGGGGGAGACCCAGTACTTC.